The 10 T cell receptor beta chains below were found in one sample sequenced in a study of T-cell memory formation after mild COVID-19. TCRdb itself ran the 5' RACE reads through MiXCR, one entry per CDR3 protein. The data contain fewer than 400,000 distinct CDR3 sequences, 15% to 20% of them singletons. The source material was PBMCs or a T cell subset sorted from them (not recorded which). The receptors stem from a man aged 18 to 29 who had mild COVID-19 (a few samples of this study predate the infection). Cell type and time point are not known.

In its sample, this clonotype was seen a few times. The V and J genes are TRBV10-3 and TRBJ2-4; 10 bases align to TRBD1. J lost 8 bases, V lost 6 bases, and 7 bases had no gene match. CDR3 length: 14 residues. The germline gives CDR1 ENHRY, CDR2 SYGVKD. CDR3 sequence reads: CAISYGTGEDIQYF. The CDR3 DNA reads as TGTGCCATCAGCTACGGGACAGGGGAGGACATTCAGTACTTC.

This chain joins TRBV2 and TRBJ2-1, with D possibly TRBD2 on 6 matching bases. The ends were cut back, 7 bases at V and 6 bases at J, with 10 bases in the middle. Germline CDR1 SNHLY, CDR2 FYNNEI. The CDR3 spans 12 residues. CDR3 loop: CASIGGANEQFF. The CDR3 region has the DNA TGTGCCAGCATTGGCGGGGCCAATGAGCAGTTCTTC.

V gene TRBV20-1 combines with J gene TRBJ2-3; D perhaps matches TRBD1 (6 bases). Germline V gene lookup returns CDR1 DFQATT and CDR2 SNEGSKA (reference sequence). V was cut by 2 bases and J by 4 bases, with 19 bases left in between. This CDR3 contains 16 residues. CDR3 sequence (DNA): TGCAGTGCTAGAAGAGGGCAGGGGAGACCCCCAGATACGCAGTATTTT. Translation: CSARRGQGRPPDTQYF.

J is TRBJ2-7 and V is TRBV6-2 or TRBV6-3; D gene uncertain. This CDR3 is 15 amino acids long. Germline V gives CDR1 MNHEY, CDR2 SVGEGT. V shed 5 bases and J shed 2 bases, with 16 bases lying between them. CDR3 sequence reads: CASSRRPPGAYEQYV. CDR3 in DNA: TGTGCCAGCAGTCGACGGCCCCCCGGAGCCTACGAGCAGTACGTC.

The chain recombines TRBV5-1 with TRBJ1-4, with 7 bases that match TRBD1. The CDR3 spans 16 residues. Unmatched junction bases numbered 9, after V lost 0 bases and J lost 7 bases. Germline lookup yields CDR1 SGHRS and CDR2 YFSETQ. The CDR3 reads CASSLASRTGSEKLFF. The CDR3 nucleotides read TGCGCCAGCAGCTTGGCGTCTCGGACAGGTTCTGAAAAACTGTTTTTT.

The chain has TRBV25-1 and TRBJ1-2; the match to TRBD1 covers 9 bases. Germline-derived CDR1 and CDR2 are MGHDK and SYGVNS. The CDR3 has 14 amino acids. Trimming at V came to 3 bases and at J to 6 bases, leaving 5 bases not matched to a gene. The CDR3 DNA reads as TGTGCCAGCAGTGACCACAGACAGGGGGATGGCTACACCTTC. Translation: CASSDHRQGDGYTF.

V gene TRBV7-6 combines with J gene TRBJ2-1; 12 bases align to TRBD2. Trimming at V came to 5 bases and at J to 0 bases, leaving 11 bases not matched to a gene. This CDR3 has 19 amino acids. Per the germline V gene, CDR1 is SGHVS and CDR2 is FNYEAQ. CDR3 sequence reads: CASSPLTSGGSSSYNEQFF. In DNA form, the CDR3 reads TGTGCCAGCAGCCCCCTAACTAGCGGGGGGTCTAGCTCCTACAATGAGCAGTTCTTC.

The chain combines TRBV4-3 with TRBJ2-2, with 7 bases identical to TRBD2. The CDR3 loop spans 16 amino acids. J lost 6 bases, V lost 2 bases, and 9 bases had no gene match. The germline CDR1 and CDR2 sequences are LGHNA and YSLEER. DNA for the CDR3: TGCGCCAGCAGCCAAAGCCATACGACTAGCTCCGGGGAGCTGTTTTTT. Translating gives CASSQSHTTSSGELFF.

The V call is TRBV7-2, the J call TRBJ1-2; TRBD1 matches at 10 bases. Trimming removed 4 bases from V and 4 bases from J; junction bases left unmatched: 6. Germline assignment: CDR1 SGHTA and CDR2 FQGNSA. CDR3 length: 15 amino acids. The CDR3, as DNA: TGTGCCAGCAGCTCCCCGGGACAGGGGTCCTATGGCTACACCTTC. It specifies CASSSPGQGSYGYTF. Filled out from reference TRBV7-2 and TRBJ1-2, the complete variable domain reads GAGVSQSPSNKVTEKGKDVELRCDPISGHTALYWYRQSLGQGLEFLIYFQGNSAPDKSGLPSDRFSAERTGGSVSTLTIQRTQQEDSAVYLCASSSPGQGSYGYTFGSGTRLTVV.

The chain joins TRBV5-1 to TRBJ2-1; perhaps TRBD1 as D (6 bases). The CDR3 has 15 residues. The ends were cut back, 0 bases at V and 3 bases at J, with 10 bases in the middle. Germline assignment: CDR1 SGHRS and CDR2 YFSETQ. The CDR3 reads CASSLGRGVYNEQFF. The CDR3 DNA sequence: TGCGCCAGCAGCTTGGGCAGGGGAGTCTACAATGAGCAGTTCTTC.